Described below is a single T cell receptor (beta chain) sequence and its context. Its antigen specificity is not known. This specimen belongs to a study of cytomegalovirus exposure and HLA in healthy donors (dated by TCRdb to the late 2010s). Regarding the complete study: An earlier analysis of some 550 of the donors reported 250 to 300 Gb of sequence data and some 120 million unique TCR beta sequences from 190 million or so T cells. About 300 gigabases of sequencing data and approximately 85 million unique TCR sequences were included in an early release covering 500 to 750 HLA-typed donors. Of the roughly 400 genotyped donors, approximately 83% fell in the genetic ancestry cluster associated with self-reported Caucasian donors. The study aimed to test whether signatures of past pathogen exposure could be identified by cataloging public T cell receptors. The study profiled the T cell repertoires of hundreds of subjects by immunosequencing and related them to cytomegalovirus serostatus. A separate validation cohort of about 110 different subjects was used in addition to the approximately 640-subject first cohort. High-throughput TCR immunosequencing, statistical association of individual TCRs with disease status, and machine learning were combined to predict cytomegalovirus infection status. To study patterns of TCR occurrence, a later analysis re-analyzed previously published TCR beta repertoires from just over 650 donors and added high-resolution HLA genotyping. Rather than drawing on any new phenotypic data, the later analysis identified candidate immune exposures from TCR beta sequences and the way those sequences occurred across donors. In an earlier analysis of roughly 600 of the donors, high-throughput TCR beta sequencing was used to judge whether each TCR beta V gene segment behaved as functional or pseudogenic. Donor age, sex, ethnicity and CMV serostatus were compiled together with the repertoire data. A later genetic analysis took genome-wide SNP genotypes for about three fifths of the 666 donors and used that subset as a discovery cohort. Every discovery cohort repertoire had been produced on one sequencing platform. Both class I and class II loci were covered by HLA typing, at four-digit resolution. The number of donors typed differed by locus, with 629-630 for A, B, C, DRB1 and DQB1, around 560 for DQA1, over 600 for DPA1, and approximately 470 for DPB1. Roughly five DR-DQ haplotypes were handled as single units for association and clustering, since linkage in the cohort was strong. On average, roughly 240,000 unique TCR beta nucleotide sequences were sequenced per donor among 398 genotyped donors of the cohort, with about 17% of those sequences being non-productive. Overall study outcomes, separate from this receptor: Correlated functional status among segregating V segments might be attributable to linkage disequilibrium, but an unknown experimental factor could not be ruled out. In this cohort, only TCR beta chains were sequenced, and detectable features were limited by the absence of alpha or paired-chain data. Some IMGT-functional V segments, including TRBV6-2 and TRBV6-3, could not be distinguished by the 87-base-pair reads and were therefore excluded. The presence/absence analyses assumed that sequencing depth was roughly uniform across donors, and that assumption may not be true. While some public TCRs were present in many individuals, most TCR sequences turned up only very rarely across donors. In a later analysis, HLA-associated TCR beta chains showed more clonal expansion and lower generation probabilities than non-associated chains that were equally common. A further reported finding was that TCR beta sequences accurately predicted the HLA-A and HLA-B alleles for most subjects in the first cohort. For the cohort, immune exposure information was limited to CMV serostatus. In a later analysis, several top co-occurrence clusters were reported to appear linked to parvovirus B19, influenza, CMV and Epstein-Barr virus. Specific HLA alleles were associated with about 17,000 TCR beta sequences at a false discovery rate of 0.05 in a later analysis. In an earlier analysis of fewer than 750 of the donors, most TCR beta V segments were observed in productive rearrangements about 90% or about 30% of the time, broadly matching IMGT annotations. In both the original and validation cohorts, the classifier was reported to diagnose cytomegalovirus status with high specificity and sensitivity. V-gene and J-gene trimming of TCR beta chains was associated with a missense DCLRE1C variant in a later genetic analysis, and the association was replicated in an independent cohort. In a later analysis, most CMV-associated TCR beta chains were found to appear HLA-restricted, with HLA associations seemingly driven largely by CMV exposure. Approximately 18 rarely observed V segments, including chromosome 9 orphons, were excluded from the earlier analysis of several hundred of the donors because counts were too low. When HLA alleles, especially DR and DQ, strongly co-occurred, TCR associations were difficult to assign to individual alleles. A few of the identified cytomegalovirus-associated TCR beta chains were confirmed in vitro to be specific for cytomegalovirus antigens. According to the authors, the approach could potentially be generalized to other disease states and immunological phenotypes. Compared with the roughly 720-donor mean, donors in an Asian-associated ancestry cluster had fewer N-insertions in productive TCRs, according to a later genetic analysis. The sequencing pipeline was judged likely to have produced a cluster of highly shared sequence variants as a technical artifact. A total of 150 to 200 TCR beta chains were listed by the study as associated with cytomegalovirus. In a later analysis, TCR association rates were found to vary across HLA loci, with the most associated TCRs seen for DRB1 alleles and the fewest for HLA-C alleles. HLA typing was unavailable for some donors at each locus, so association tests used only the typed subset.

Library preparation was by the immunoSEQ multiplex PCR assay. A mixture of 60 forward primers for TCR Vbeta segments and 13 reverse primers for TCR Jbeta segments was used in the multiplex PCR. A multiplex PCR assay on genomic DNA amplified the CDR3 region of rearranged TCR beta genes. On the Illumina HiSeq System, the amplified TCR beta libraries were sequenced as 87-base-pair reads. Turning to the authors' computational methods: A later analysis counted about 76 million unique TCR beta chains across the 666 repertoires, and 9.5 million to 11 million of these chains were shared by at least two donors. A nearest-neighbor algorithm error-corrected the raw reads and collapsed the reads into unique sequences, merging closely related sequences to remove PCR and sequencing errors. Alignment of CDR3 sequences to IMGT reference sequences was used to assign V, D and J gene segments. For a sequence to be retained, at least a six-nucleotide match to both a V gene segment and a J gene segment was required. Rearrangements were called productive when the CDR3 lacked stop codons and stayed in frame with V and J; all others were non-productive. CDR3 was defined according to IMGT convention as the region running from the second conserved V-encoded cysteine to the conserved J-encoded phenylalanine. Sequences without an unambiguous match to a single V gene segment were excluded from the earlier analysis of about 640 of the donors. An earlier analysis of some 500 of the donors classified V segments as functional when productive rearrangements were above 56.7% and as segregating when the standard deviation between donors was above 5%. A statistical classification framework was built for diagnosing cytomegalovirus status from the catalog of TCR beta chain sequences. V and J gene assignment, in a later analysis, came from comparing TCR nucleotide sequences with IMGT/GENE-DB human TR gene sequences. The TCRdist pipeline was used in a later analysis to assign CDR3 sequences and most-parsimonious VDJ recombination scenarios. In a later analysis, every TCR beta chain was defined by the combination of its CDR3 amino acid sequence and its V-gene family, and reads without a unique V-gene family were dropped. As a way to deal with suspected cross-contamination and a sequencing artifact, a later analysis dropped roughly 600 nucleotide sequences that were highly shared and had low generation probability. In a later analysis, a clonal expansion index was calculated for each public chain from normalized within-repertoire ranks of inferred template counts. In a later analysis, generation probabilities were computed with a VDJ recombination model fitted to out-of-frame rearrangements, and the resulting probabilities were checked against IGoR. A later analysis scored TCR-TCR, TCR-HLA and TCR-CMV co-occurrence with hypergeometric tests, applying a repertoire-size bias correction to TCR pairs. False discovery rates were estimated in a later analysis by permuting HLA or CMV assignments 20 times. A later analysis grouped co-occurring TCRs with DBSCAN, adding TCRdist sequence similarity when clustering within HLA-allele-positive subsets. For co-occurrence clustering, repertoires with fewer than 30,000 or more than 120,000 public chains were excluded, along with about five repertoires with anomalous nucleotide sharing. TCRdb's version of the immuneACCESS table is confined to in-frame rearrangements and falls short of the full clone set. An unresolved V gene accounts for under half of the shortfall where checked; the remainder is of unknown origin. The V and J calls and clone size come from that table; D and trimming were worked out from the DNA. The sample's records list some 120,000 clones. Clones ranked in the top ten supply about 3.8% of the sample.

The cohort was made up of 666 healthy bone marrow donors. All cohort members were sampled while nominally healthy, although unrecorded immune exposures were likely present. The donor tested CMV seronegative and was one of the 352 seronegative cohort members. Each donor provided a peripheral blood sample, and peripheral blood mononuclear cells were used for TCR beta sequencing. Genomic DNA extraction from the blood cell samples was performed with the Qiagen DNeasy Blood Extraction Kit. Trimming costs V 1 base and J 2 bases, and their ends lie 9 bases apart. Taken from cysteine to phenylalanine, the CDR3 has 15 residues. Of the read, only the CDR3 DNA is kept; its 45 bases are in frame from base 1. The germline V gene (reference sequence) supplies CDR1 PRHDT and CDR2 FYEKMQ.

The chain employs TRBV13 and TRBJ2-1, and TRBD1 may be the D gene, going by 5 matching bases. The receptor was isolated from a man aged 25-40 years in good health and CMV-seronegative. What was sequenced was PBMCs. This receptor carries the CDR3 CASSLEGWAYNEQFF. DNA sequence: TGTGCCAGCAGCTTAGAGGGGTGGGCCTACAATGAGCAGTTCTTC.